This T cell receptor beta chain originates from a study of cytomegalovirus exposure and HLA in healthy donors. Study observations and caveats: In most subjects, TCR beta sequences reportedly gave accurate predictions of HLA-A and HLA-B alleles. Earlier analysis yielded a pattern in which most TCR beta V segments were productive about 90% or about 30% of the time. Reports described diagnosis of cytomegalovirus status by the classifier as highly specific and sensitive.

Looked up from germline, CDR1 is ENHRY and CDR2 is SYGVKD. The germline V and J ends were trimmed by 7 bases and 2 bases, with 18 bases remaining between them. CDR3 length equals 15 residues. A word on this clone: The antigen remains undetermined.

Primers included in the PCR were 60 Vbeta and 13 Jbeta primers. As originally analysed: A follow-up analysis tallied 60 million to 85 million unique TCR beta chains, roughly 11 million shared. Generated by immunoSEQ multiplex PCR, the TCRdb table keeps only in-frame clones and is missing some. V and J calls and clone size are given by that table; D and trimming were obtained from the DNA. Of about 130,000 clones in the sample, 75% to 85% were seen once. The chain employs TRBV10-3 and TRBJ2-7; D perhaps matches TRBD2 (5 bases). Sequences were obtained from PBMCs. The clonotype was recovered from a male donor in good health and CMV-seronegative. CDR3 bases: TGTGCCATCACCTGGACTGTAGATCCTACCTACGAGCAGTACTTC. Residues: CAITWTVDPTYEQYF.